This paragraph covers one T cell receptor (beta chain) sequence. The antigen remains undetermined. These data originate in a study of OX40 agonist ivuxolimab in advanced cancers. Across the study: The treatment was a fully human IgG2 OX40 agonist, ivuxolimab. Of mixed ages from about 20 to 90 and averaging approximately 60 years, the group was approximately 80% male. The study's findings and limits: Among the lowest peripheral clonal expansion occurred in 0.1-3.0 mg/kg partial responders.

J lost 2 bases, V lost 0 bases, and 7 bases had no gene match. Looked up from germline, CDR1 is SGHNT and CDR2 is YYREEE (reference sequence). This CDR3 region has 16 residues. Sequencing used immunoSEQ multiplex PCR; TCRdb keeps in-frame clones, though not all of them. The table lists under 70,000 clones, 80% to 90% of them singletons. Drawing of blood for sampling happened at baseline, at cycle 4 day 1, and at cycle 7 day 1. The clonotype was recovered from an adult with an advanced solid tumor such as melanoma, head and neck, liver or kidney cancer. The material sequenced was CD4+ or CD8+ T cells sorted from blood, taken in a trial of the OX40 agonist ivuxolimab. This chain links TRBV5-4 with TRBJ2-7; 8 bases align to TRBD1. DNA of the CDR3: TGTGCCAGCAGCTTGGCCGGGACAGGAGGAACCTACGAGCAGTACTTC. Amino acids: CASSLAGTGGTYEQYF.